The 29 T cell receptor beta chains below all came from one sample that was sequenced in a study of T-cell memory formation after mild COVID-19. Using its own MiXCR run on the 5' RACE reads, TCRdb lists one record per CDR3 protein. Here the sample spans about 340,000 distinct CDR3 sequences, under 15% being singletons. Sequencing was performed on PBMCs or a T cell subset sorted from them (not recorded which). The receptors were gathered from a man in his late teens or twenties who had mild COVID-19 (a few samples of this study predate the infection). Cell type and time point are not known.

This clonotype was seen many times. As DNA, the CDR3 is TGCAGCGTTGAAGGGGCTCCGGGACAGGTCAACTACGAGCAGTACTTC. Translated: CSVEGAPGQVNYEQYF. The chain employs TRBV29-1 and TRBJ2-7, with 8 bases that match TRBD1. This CDR3 is 16 amino acids long. Germline V CDR1 and CDR2: SQVTM, ANQGSEA. Trimming cost V 1 base and J 3 bases; bases outside gene matches: 11.

The chain is built from TRBV7-6 and TRBJ2-7, with D hard to call. CDR3 length: 14 amino acids. CDR1 SGHVS and CDR2 FNYEAQ come from the germline V gene. Trimming took 1 base from V and 3 from J, leaving 10 bases between them. The CDR3: CASSLDPGLYEQYF. The DNA of the CDR3 is TGTGCCAGCAGCTTAGATCCGGGCCTCTACGAGCAGTACTTC.

This clonotype was seen repeatedly, ten times or more. The CDR3 sequence: CASSSTPLRPTDTQYF. DNA for the CDR3: TGTGCCAGCAGCTCCACCCCGCTAAGGCCGACAGATACGCAGTATTTT. The chain employs TRBV7-2 and TRBJ2-3; the D is unclear. CDR3 size: 16 residues. From germline, CDR1 is SGHTA and CDR2 FQGNSA. The ends were cut back, 4 bases at V and 3 bases at J, with 17 bases in the middle.

This sequence joins TRBV19 and TRBJ1-1; D gene uncertain. CDR1 and CDR2 from the germline V gene are LNHDA and SQIVND (reference sequence). Trimming removed 4 bases at V and 3 bases at J, with 15 bases between. The CDR3 sequence is 15 residues long. In DNA, the CDR3 is TGTGCCAGTAGTAGCCAGGCGGCGGGTGACACTGAAGCTTTCTTT. Translation gives CASSSQAAGDTEAFF.

Only a few counts were recorded for this clonotype. The chain recombines TRBV12-5 with TRBJ1-1; 10 bases fit TRBD1. The CDR3 consists of 15 residues. Germline CDR1 LGHNT, CDR2 FRNRAP. With V trimmed by 2 bases and J by 10 bases, 10 bases remained unmatched. The CDR3 sequence: CASGLMSRTGGPAFF. In DNA, the CDR3 is TGTGCTAGTGGTTTGATGTCCCGGACAGGGGGTCCAGCTTTCTTT.

The gene calls are TRBV7-2 and TRBJ2-3; D not resolved. Trimming left V 5 bases short and J 6 bases short, with 21 bases between. Germline loops: CDR1 SGHTA, CDR2 FQGNSA. This CDR3 spans 16 amino acids. The CDR3 DNA follows: TGTGCCAGCAGCCCCTCCGTGACACCGAGCTTGGATACGCAGTATTTT. This translates into CASSPSVTPSLDTQYF.

This chain uses TRBV6-2 or TRBV6-3 with TRBJ2-7, with D unresolved. Germline V gene data show CDR1 as MNHEY and CDR2 as SVGEGT. The CDR3 is 17 amino acids. V lost 2 bases and J 2 bases, leaving 19 bases between the germline ends. In nucleotides, the CDR3 is TGTGCCAGCAGTTACCAAAAGGGTAGAAGACACACCTACGAGCAGTACTTC. Translating it yields CASSYQKGRRHTYEQYF.

This clonotype was counted between two and nine times. This chain connects TRBV18 to TRBJ1-2, with D unclear. This CDR3 contains 14 residues. Between the trimmed V and J ends, which lost 0 bases and 3 bases, there was a span of 8 bases. Germline V CDR1 and CDR2: KGHSH, LQKENI. The CDR3 loop is CASSPPQQDYGYTF. In DNA, the CDR3 is TGTGCCAGCTCACCACCGCAGCAGGACTATGGCTACACCTTC. Complete variable domain (other parts from reference TRBV18 and TRBJ1-2): NAGVMQNPRHLVRRRGQEARLRCSPMKGHSHVYWYRQLPEEGLKFMVYLQKENIIDESGMPKERFSAEFPKEGPSILRIQQVVRGDSAAYFCASSPPQQDYGYTFGSGTRLTVV.

This clonotype was seen a handful of times. The gene calls are TRBV3-1 and TRBJ1-5, with TRBD1 matching 12 bases. Germline CDR1 is LGHDT and CDR2 is YNNKEL (reference sequence). This CDR3 spans 19 amino acids. The ends lost 4 bases at V and 0 bases at J; junction bases unmatched: 10. DNA of the CDR3: TGTGCCAGCAGCCTAAGCCCCGGGACAGGGGGCAATAGCAATCAGCCCCAGCATTTT. The encoded protein is CASSLSPGTGGNSNQPQHF.

This clonotype was counted between two and nine times. V is TRBV5-1 and J is TRBJ2-7, with 7 bases identical to TRBD1. This CDR3 is built from 14 residues. J lost 3 bases, V lost 7 bases, and 10 bases had no gene match. The germline gives CDR1 SGHRS, CDR2 YFSETQ. The CDR3 bases are TGCGCCAGCCGCCAGGGGACAGACTACTACGAGCAGTACTTC. Translating gives CASRQGTDYYEQYF.

J is TRBJ1-3 and V is TRBV7-3, with TRBD1 matching over 11 bases. Per the germline V gene, CDR1 is SGHTA and CDR2 is FQGTGA. The trim removed 5 bases at V and 1 base at J, leaving 4 bases unmatched. The CDR3 runs to 16 residues. This CDR3 reads CASSPGQGDSGNTIYF. The CDR3 DNA reads as TGTGCCAGCAGCCCGGGACAGGGGGATTCTGGAAACACCATATATTTT.

This clonotype was counted only a few times. The chain has TRBV7-9 and TRBJ1-5, with unresolved D. Trimming removed 1 base at V and 1 base at J, with 14 bases between. CDR1 is SEHNR, CDR2 FQNEAQ, per germline (reference sequence). The CDR3 covers 17 residues. CDR3 amino acids: CASSLGSGIPSNQPQHF. Written as DNA, the CDR3 is TGTGCCAGCAGCTTAGGGTCCGGGATCCCGAGCAATCAGCCCCAGCATTTT.

This clonotype came up many times. J is TRBJ2-7 and V is TRBV7-2; 7 nucleotides line up with TRBD2. The J segment lost 1 base and the V segment lost 6 bases, leaving 6 bases of the junction unmatched. CDR3 length: 14 amino acids. CDR1 and CDR2 (germline): SGHTA, FQGNSA. The CDR3 nucleotides are TGTGCCAGCAGTTTCACGGGGGGTTCCTACGAGCAGTACTTC. It is translated as CASSFTGGSYEQYF.

J is TRBJ2-5 and V is TRBV6-5, with TRBD2 identical over 12 bases. The germline V gene encodes CDR1 MNHEY and CDR2 SVGAGI. The junction had 10 bases not matched to a gene; V was cut back by 0 bases and J by 5 bases. The CDR3 extends over 18 amino acids. In nucleotides, the CDR3 is TGTGCCAGCAGTTACTCTGCGCTAGCGGGGGGGCCGGGGGAGACCCAGTACTTC. It encodes CASSYSALAGGPGETQYF.

The chain links TRBV7-9 to TRBJ2-4, with 7 bases identical to TRBD1. The CDR3 extends over 16 amino acids. Germline V lookup: CDR1 SEHNR, CDR2 FQNEAQ (reference sequence). Unmatched junction bases numbered 7, after V lost 5 bases and J lost 0 bases. The CDR3 protein is CASSGDRTLAKNIQYF. For the CDR3, the DNA is TGTGCCAGCAGCGGGGACAGAACCTTAGCCAAAAACATTCAGTACTTC.

The V and J genes are TRBV5-1 and TRBJ1-6; no definite D call. Looked up from germline, CDR1 is SGHRS and CDR2 is YFSETQ. The V end lost 4 bases, the J end lost 10 bases, and 18 bases lay between the germline ends. The CDR3 is 15 residues long. CDR3 DNA: TGCGCCAGCAGCGAAAGCGGGCGGGTGGGATCACCCCTCCACTTT. Protein product: CASSESGRVGSPLHF.

The chain carries TRBV9 and TRBJ2-7; 8 nucleotides agree with TRBD1. J gave up 4 bases and V 4 bases, and 7 bases lay outside the gene matches. The CDR3 is 14 residues long. Germline CDR1 and CDR2: SGDLS and YYNGEE. Written as DNA, the CDR3 is TGTGCCAGCAGCCCGCAGGGGGCTTTATACGAGCAGTACGTC. This sequence encodes CASSPQGALYEQYV.

This clonotype was seen more than once but under ten times. This sequence joins TRBV7-9 and TRBJ2-3; TRBD2 is a possible D gene (6 bases). Germline V lookup: CDR1 SEHNR, CDR2 FQNEAQ (reference sequence). The CDR3 is 16 amino acids. V dropped 3 bases and J dropped 3 bases, with 16 bases sitting between them. The CDR3 DNA sequence: TGTGCCAGCAGCTTGGGTCCTGGGGCGGGGACAGATACGCAGTATTTT. Encoded protein: CASSLGPGAGTDTQYF.

This clonotype was observed a few times. V usage is TRBV6-2 or TRBV6-3 and J usage is TRBJ2-3; no definite D call. This CDR3 spans 14 amino acids. Germline-derived CDR1 and CDR2 are MNHEY and SVGEGT. V dropped 2 bases and J dropped 2 bases, with 8 bases sitting between them. The CDR3 loop is CASSYRDPTDTQYF. The CDR3 DNA reads TGTGCCAGCAGTTACCGAGACCCCACAGATACGCAGTATTTT.

This clonotype appeared a few times. The chain employs TRBV3-1 and TRBJ2-5; unclear D gene. In germline, CDR1 is LGHDT, CDR2 YNNKEL (reference sequence). The length of the CDR3 is 14 residues. Trimming pared 4 bases from V and 1 base from J, leaving 10 bases between. CDR3 region: CASSPTWIQETQYF. The CDR3 coding sequence is TGTGCCAGCAGCCCTACTTGGATCCAAGAGACCCAGTACTTC.

This chain connects TRBV7-6 to TRBJ2-5; TRBD2 matches at 10 bases. Germline V CDR1 and CDR2: SGHVS, FNYEAQ. The ends lost 5 bases at V and 0 bases at J; junction bases unmatched: 12. This CDR3 has 18 amino acids. The CDR3 here is CASSVGSAGGPYQETQYF. CDR3 nucleotides: TGTGCCAGCAGCGTAGGGTCAGCGGGGGGGCCGTACCAAGAGACCCAGTACTTC.

This sequence joins TRBV7-9 and TRBJ1-1; TRBD1 is a possible D gene (6 bases). CDR1 SEHNR and CDR2 FQNEAQ come from the germline V gene (reference sequence). This CDR3 is 17 amino acids long. The ends were cut back, 4 bases at V and 0 bases at J, with 18 bases in the middle. CDR3 sequence: CASSSPTGLEMNTEAFF. The DNA of the CDR3 is TGTGCCAGCAGCTCACCCACAGGGTTGGAGATGAACACTGAAGCTTTCTTT.

This clonotype was seen a few times. The chain employs TRBV4-1 and TRBJ2-1; 7 nucleotides align to TRBD2. The V gene's germline CDR1 is MGHRA and CDR2 YSYEKL. The V and J ends lost 0 bases and 2 bases, in that order; junction bases with no gene match: 4. This CDR3 spans 16 amino acids. CDR3 residues: CASSQEARGAYNEQFF. CDR3 nucleotide sequence: TGCGCCAGCAGCCAAGAAGCCCGGGGGGCCTACAATGAGCAGTTCTTC.

The chain recombines TRBV4-3 with TRBJ2-1; D may correspond to TRBD1 or TRBD2 (5 bases each). V was clipped by 3 bases and J by 9 bases, with 15 bases between them. The CDR3 extends over 14 amino acids. Per the germline V gene, CDR1 is LGHNA and CDR2 is YSLEER. CDR3 residues: CASSQDRGALEQFF. DNA for the CDR3: TGCGCCAGCAGCCAGGATAGAGGGGCACTTGAGCAGTTCTTC.

This chain uses TRBV6-6 with TRBJ2-3; unclear D gene. CDR1 and CDR2 (germline): MNHNY, SVGAGI (reference sequence). This CDR3 is 16 amino acids long. The V and J ends lost 4 bases and 1 base respectively, with 15 bases between them. CDR3 sequence reads: CASSSPPPTRTDTQYF. In nucleotides, the CDR3 is TGTGCCAGCAGTTCCCCTCCCCCCACTCGCACAGATACGCAGTATTTT.

This clonotype was recorded at least ten times. J is TRBJ1-1 and V is TRBV5-5; D is unclear. Looked up from germline, CDR1 is SGHKS and CDR2 is YYEKEE (reference sequence). This CDR3 region has 15 residues. Trimming shortened V by 4 bases and J by 4 bases, and 17 bases separated the two germline ends. The CDR3 region has the DNA TGTGCCAGCAGCCCTGGCCCTCCGGGTGGCACTGAAGCTTTCTTT. This codes for CASSPGPPGGTEAFF.

Only a few counts were recorded for this clonotype. V and J are TRBV6-2 or TRBV6-3 and TRBJ2-5, with D possibly TRBD2 on 6 matching bases. The germline V and J ends were trimmed by 1 base and 5 bases, with 14 bases remaining between them. This CDR3 comprises 15 residues. CDR1 and CDR2 (germline): MNHEY, SVGEGT. Written as DNA, the CDR3 is TGTGCCAGCAGTTACTGGCCCCCTGGGAGGGAGACCCAGTACTTC. This sequence encodes CASSYWPPGRETQYF.

This chain joins TRBV7-9 and TRBJ1-1; unclear D gene. V was trimmed by 4 bases and J by 7 bases, leaving 7 bases between them. There are 11 residues in the CDR3. CDR1 is SEHNR and CDR2 is FQNEAQ in the germline V gene (reference sequence). The CDR3 nucleotides are TGTGCCAGCAGCTCCGAGAGTGAAGCTTTCTTT. The encoded protein is CASSSESEAFF.

In its sample, this clonotype was seen a few times. The chain is built from TRBV9 and TRBJ1-1; unclear D gene. The CDR3 length is 16 residues. V dropped 4 bases and J dropped 0 bases, with 16 bases sitting between them. CDR1 is SGDLS, CDR2 YYNGEE, per germline. CDR3 loop: CASSLSPGRLNTEAFF. In nucleotides, the CDR3 is TGTGCCAGCAGCCTCTCCCCCGGAAGATTGAACACTGAAGCTTTCTTT.